Listed below are T cell receptor beta chains from one sample, sequenced in a study of T cell changes during pregnancy in multiple sclerosis. Profiled with immunoSEQ multiplex PCR; TCRdb holds only in-frame clones, not every one. The data contain about 130,000 clones, 95% to 98% of them singletons. This material consisted of peripheral blood, taken after pregnancy. These receptors were obtained from a female donor with multiple sclerosis, enrolled in a pregnancy study. CDR3s include the opening cysteine and the closing phenylalanine or tryptophan. Fields, in order: D gene, J gene, clone size, CDR3 length, V gene, CDR3 DNA, CDR3 protein. The D gene is left open where the match is weak. Part of the rows lack a size; the others show once, few, many or a class for expanded clones.

d_gene: TRBD1; j_gene: TRBJ2-5; abundance: .; len: 15; v_gene: TRBV27; CDR3nt: TGTGCCAGCAGCTCGACAGGGTACCTATTGGAGACCCAGTACTTC; CDR3aa: CASSSTGYLLETQYF
d_gene: .; j_gene: TRBJ2-5; abundance: once; len: 12; v_gene: TRBV28; CDR3nt: TGTGCCAGCAGCAGACTAGAAAAGACCCAGTACTTC; CDR3aa: CASSRLEKTQYF
d_gene: .; j_gene: TRBJ2-1; abundance: .; len: 16; v_gene: TRBV6-6; CDR3nt: TGTGCCAGCAGCGACGATAGGACGGGAGTTATGAATGAGCAGTTCTTC; CDR3aa: CASSDDRTGVMNEQFF
d_gene: TRBD2; j_gene: TRBJ2-7; abundance: .; len: 14; v_gene: TRBV10-2; CDR3nt: TGCGCCAGCAGTGAAAACGGGAGGGCTTACGAGCAGTACTTC; CDR3aa: CASSENGRAYEQYF
d_gene: .; j_gene: TRBJ2-1; abundance: .; len: 15; v_gene: TRBV9; CDR3nt: TGTGCCAGCAGCGTGACTAGTAATTCGAACAATGAGCAGTTCTTC; CDR3aa: CASSVTSNSNNEQFF
d_gene: .; j_gene: TRBJ2-2; abundance: .; len: 15; v_gene: TRBV28; CDR3nt: TGTGCCAGCGGCAGGCTAGCTTTGGTTCGCGGGGAGCTGTTTTTT; CDR3aa: CASGRLALVRGELFF
d_gene: .; j_gene: TRBJ1-2; abundance: .; len: 10; v_gene: TRBV2; CDR3nt: TGTGCCTCCGGGGGAAATGGCTACACCTTC; CDR3aa: CASGGNGYTF
d_gene: TRBD1; j_gene: TRBJ2-4; abundance: .; len: 15; v_gene: TRBV7-9; CDR3nt: TGTGCCAGCAGCCACGGACAGGCCCCCAAAAACATTCAGTACTTC; CDR3aa: CASSHGQAPKNIQYF
d_gene: TRBD2; j_gene: TRBJ2-2; abundance: .; len: 16; v_gene: TRBV7-2; CDR3nt: TGTGCCAGCAGCTCTACCGGGACTAGATCTTCTGGGGAGCTGTTTTTT; CDR3aa: CASSSTGTRSSGELFF
d_gene: TRBD1; j_gene: TRBJ2-4; abundance: .; len: 13; v_gene: TRBV29-1; CDR3nt: TGCAGCGCCCGGGGGACAGGTAAAAACATTCAGTACTTC; CDR3aa: CSARGTGKNIQYF
d_gene: .; j_gene: TRBJ1-1; abundance: .; len: 12; v_gene: TRBV28; CDR3nt: TGTGCCAGCGGACCCACGGGGAGCGGAGCTTTCTTT; CDR3aa: CASGPTGSGAFF
d_gene: TRBD1; j_gene: TRBJ2-1; abundance: .; len: 15; v_gene: TRBV5-8; CDR3nt: TGTGCCAGCAGCTTGGGTGGACAGGGAAGCAATGAGCAGTTCTTC; CDR3aa: CASSLGGQGSNEQFF
d_gene: .; j_gene: TRBJ2-2; abundance: .; len: 16; v_gene: TRBV19; CDR3nt: TGTGCCAGTAGGGGGGGGACAGGATCGAACACCGGGGAGCTGTTTTTT; CDR3aa: CASRGGTGSNTGELFF
d_gene: .; j_gene: TRBJ1-2; abundance: .; len: 15; v_gene: TRBV9; CDR3nt: TGTGCCAGCAGCGTAGATCAGGGCACCGTCTATGGCTACACCTTC; CDR3aa: CASSVDQGTVYGYTF
d_gene: TRBD1; j_gene: TRBJ1-5; abundance: .; len: 15; v_gene: TRBV28; CDR3nt: TGTGCCAGCAGTTTCAGGGGGGCGCTAGGTCAGCCCCAGCATTTT; CDR3aa: CASSFRGALGQPQHF
d_gene: .; j_gene: TRBJ1-3; abundance: .; len: 14; v_gene: TRBV7-8; CDR3nt: TGTGCCAGCAGCTCCGAGGGTGCTGGAAACACCATATATTTT; CDR3aa: CASSSEGAGNTIYF
d_gene: .; j_gene: TRBJ2-5; abundance: .; len: 15; v_gene: TRBV9; CDR3nt: TGTGCCAGCAGCGTAGCGGGGAGAAGCCAAGAGACCCAGTACTTC; CDR3aa: CASSVAGRSQETQYF
d_gene: .; j_gene: TRBJ1-2; abundance: .; len: 17; v_gene: TRBV21-1; CDR3nt: TGTGCCAGCAGCAAAGTATTGATTTGGACAGGGCCCTATGGCTACACCTTC; CDR3aa: CASSKVLIWTGPYGYTF
d_gene: .; j_gene: TRBJ1-2; abundance: .; len: 12; v_gene: TRBV28; CDR3nt: TGTGCCAGCAGTTTATTGAGCTATGGCTACACCTTC; CDR3aa: CASSLLSYGYTF
d_gene: .; j_gene: TRBJ1-2; abundance: .; len: 13; v_gene: TRBV5-1; CDR3nt: TGCGCCAGCAGCCGGGACACGAGCTATGGCTACACCTTC; CDR3aa: CASSRDTSYGYTF
d_gene: .; j_gene: TRBJ2-7; abundance: once; len: 16; v_gene: TRBV4-1; CDR3nt: TGCGCCAGCAGCCAAGACACCGGGACATCGTACTACGAGCAGTACTTC; CDR3aa: CASSQDTGTSYYEQYF
d_gene: TRBD2; j_gene: TRBJ2-3; abundance: .; len: 18; v_gene: TRBV5-1; CDR3nt: TGCGCCAGCAGCCCAAGACTAGCGGGAGGGCCTTGGTCAGATACGCAGTATTTT; CDR3aa: CASSPRLAGGPWSDTQYF
d_gene: .; j_gene: TRBJ1-1; abundance: .; len: 14; v_gene: TRBV6-5; CDR3nt: TGTGCCAGCAGTTACCAGGGACAGAACACTGAAGCTTTCTTT; CDR3aa: CASSYQGQNTEAFF
d_gene: TRBD2; j_gene: TRBJ2-3; abundance: .; len: 15; v_gene: TRBV7-2; CDR3nt: TGTGCCAGCAGCTTTACGGGAGGGCCGGGAGATACGCAGTATTTT; CDR3aa: CASSFTGGPGDTQYF
d_gene: TRBD1; j_gene: TRBJ2-7; abundance: .; len: 13; v_gene: TRBV28; CDR3nt: TGTGCCAGCAGGGGACAGGGCTCCTACGAGCAGTACTTC; CDR3aa: CASRGQGSYEQYF
d_gene: .; j_gene: TRBJ2-1; abundance: .; len: 12; v_gene: TRBV5-6; CDR3nt: TGTGCCAGCAGCTTAGTAGATTCTGAGCAGTTCTTC; CDR3aa: CASSLVDSEQFF
d_gene: .; j_gene: TRBJ2-2; abundance: .; len: 15; v_gene: TRBV7-7; CDR3nt: TGTGCTAGCAGCTTAGATCCGGGGAACACCGGGGAGCTGTTTTTT; CDR3aa: CASSLDPGNTGELFF
d_gene: .; j_gene: TRBJ1-2; abundance: .; len: 14; v_gene: TRBV25-1; CDR3nt: TGTGCCAGCAGTGAGCTCGGGTTGGGCTATGGCTACACCTTC; CDR3aa: CASSELGLGYGYTF